This T cell receptor (beta chain) was documented in a study of naive CD8 T cells in extremely preterm neonates (dated by TCRdb to 2015 to 2018). Context from the whole study: Sorted naive CD8+ T cells from four age groups (extremely preterm neonates, term neonates, young children and adults) were used in the study to compare TCRbeta CDR3 repertoires. The paper's findings and limits, for the study overall: A higher proportion of shared CDR3 nucleotide sequences was found in preterm neonates (approximately 2.5%) than in term neonates (0.4%), young children (about 0.03%) and adults (around 0.01%). Compared with all other age groups, preterm neonates showed significantly lower iChao1 richness (p < 0.05) along with an even clone distribution, indicating a less rich repertoire. Preterm CDR3s were shorter, with fewer N additions and less junctional trimming, and were closer to germline than those of older groups. Prospective longitudinal studies of preterm and term neonates were called for by the authors so that T cell development could be tracked within individuals. Among the limitations the authors pointed out were a small sample size and productive template counts that varied across preterm samples.

A two-step, bias-controlled multiplex PCR was used to amplify TCRbeta CDR3 regions from genomic DNA. Primers specific for every TRBV and TRBJ gene segment were included in the multiplex PCR. The immunoSEQ Assay was used to generate TCRbeta repertoire data. The study's own analysis went as follows. To merge closely related sequences, reads went through filtering and clustering using a relative-frequency ratio and a modified nearest-neighbor algorithm. IMGT annotation was followed for the assignment of V, D and J genes to CDR3 sequences. Template counts were normalized for PCR amplification bias and quantified against synthetic TCR CDR3 analog sequences. Only unique productive sequences, that is, in-frame CDR3 sequences lacking stop codons, were included in the analyses. Clonality, defined as 1 minus Pielou's evenness, and iChao1 richness were computed with the immunoSEQ Analyzer software. Depending on the Shapiro-Wilk normality results, either Student's t-test or a non-parametric test was run in JMP for statistical testing. TCRdb limited this immuneACCESS table to in-frame rearrangements with V and J called. A share of clones is missing; checked studies link under half to unresolved V genes, and the rest is unexplained. Clonal size and the V and J genes are those of that table, whereas D and trimming came from the DNA. The sample yields around 25,000 clones; 88% were counted once. The top ten constitute approximately 0.95% of the sample.

Preterm samples were obtained from a handful of extremely preterm deliveries at about 22-27 weeks of gestation. The study left out pregnancies involving fetal demise, active maternal HSV infection or known maternal HIV infection. A FACSAria III cell sorter was used to sort live, Annexin V-negative naive CD8+ T cells (CD3+CD8+CD45RA+CCR7+). Per sample, between roughly 17,000 and 110,000 naive CD8+ T cells were obtained by sorting. Preassembled standardized sampling kits were used to collect mixed venous-arterial cord blood. Cord blood was held at room temperature, and processing was completed within 4 hours of collection. Mononuclear cells were isolated from diluted blood by Ficoll-Paque density gradient centrifugation. Mononuclear cells were cryopreserved in approximately 10% DMSO with approximately 90% FBS and stored long term at -150°C before sorting. After thawing, cells were stained with Annexin V along with antibodies against CD3, CD8, CCR7 and CD45RA. The DNeasy Blood and Tissue Kit was used to extract genomic DNA from sorted cell pellets that had been snap-frozen.

This clone was counted a few times. Its antigen target is currently unknown. The record has no base qualities; no much larger clone is one base away. Including cysteine and phenylalanine, the CDR3 has 13 amino acids. Kept here is only the CDR3 DNA, which spans 39 bases and is read in frame from base 1. Relative to germline, V is 4 bases shorter and J is 5 bases shorter, with 6 bases between their ends. The origin of this receptor is a boy who was born preterm. The chain is assembled from TRBV23-1 and TRBJ1-6, with no confident D gene call. TRBV23-1 is annotated as an ORF whose role is uncertain. Sequencing was performed on naive CD8+ T cells from cord blood. CDR3 sequence: CASSRGNNSPLHF. Read as DNA, the sequence is TGCGCCAGCAGTCGAGGAAATAATTCACCCCTCCACTTT.